This note documents a single TCR beta chain sequence. V shed 1 base and J shed 3 bases, with 28 bases lying between them. CDR3 length: 21 residues. Germline V gene data show CDR1 as MNHNS and CDR2 as SASEGT. Stable patients also lacked confetti depigmentation, a sign of active vitiligo. This sample is part of a study of resident and recirculating memory T cells in vitiligo. As for the study in general: No cells were sorted; samples were homogenized just before genomic DNA extraction.

Assay used: immunoSEQ multiplex PCR; TCRdb lists only in-frame clones, some missing. Of 65,000 to 80,000 clones detected, 90% to 95% appear once; the ten largest clones hold roughly 5.1%. The sequence was collected from a male donor with vitiligo. The V gene is TRBV6-1, the J gene TRBJ2-4; weak D call: TRBD2 (6 bases). The sequenced sample consisted of blood. This CDR3 reads CASSEGRAGGSGSRGKNIQYF. The CDR3 DNA follows: TGTGCCAGCAGTGAAGGGAGGGCCGGGGGTAGTGGGAGCCGGGGCAAAAACATTCAGTACTTC.